This TCR beta chain originates from a study of memory CD4+ T cells and cytomegalovirus serostatus. Regarding the study as a whole: CD4+ memory repertoires contained 67 of 164 reported CMV TCRbeta sequences. Repertoires predicted CMV serostatus with median bootstrapped AUC of about 0.95.

Single viable CD3+CD4+CD8-CD45RO+ cells were sorted as the memory CD4+ T cells. Donors' CMV status reflects serum IgG against pp150, pp28, p38, p52. Concerning this clone: As yet, its antigen is unknown. The identical CDR3 is also encoded by other nucleotide sequences in the sample.

Trimming pared 0 bases from V and 5 bases from J, leaving 4 bases between. Germline V gene lookup returns CDR1 LNHNV and CDR2 YYDKDF (reference sequence). The CDR3 covers 12 residues. In the original analysis: After removing out-of-frame reads, around 2,100,000 distinct TCRbeta sequences remained. Measured with immunoSEQ multiplex PCR; TCRdb has only the in-frame clones, and not every one. The V and J calls and clone size come from that table; D and trimming were worked out from the DNA. The data show some 50,000 clones, under 85% seen once. The J gene is TRBJ1-1, the V gene TRBV15; D is undetermined. The sequence came from an adult in good health and CMV-seronegative. Sequencing used memory CD4+ T cells from blood. CDR3 region: CATSRDTTEAFF. CDR3 DNA: TGTGCCACCAGCAGAGATACAACTGAAGCTTTCTTT.